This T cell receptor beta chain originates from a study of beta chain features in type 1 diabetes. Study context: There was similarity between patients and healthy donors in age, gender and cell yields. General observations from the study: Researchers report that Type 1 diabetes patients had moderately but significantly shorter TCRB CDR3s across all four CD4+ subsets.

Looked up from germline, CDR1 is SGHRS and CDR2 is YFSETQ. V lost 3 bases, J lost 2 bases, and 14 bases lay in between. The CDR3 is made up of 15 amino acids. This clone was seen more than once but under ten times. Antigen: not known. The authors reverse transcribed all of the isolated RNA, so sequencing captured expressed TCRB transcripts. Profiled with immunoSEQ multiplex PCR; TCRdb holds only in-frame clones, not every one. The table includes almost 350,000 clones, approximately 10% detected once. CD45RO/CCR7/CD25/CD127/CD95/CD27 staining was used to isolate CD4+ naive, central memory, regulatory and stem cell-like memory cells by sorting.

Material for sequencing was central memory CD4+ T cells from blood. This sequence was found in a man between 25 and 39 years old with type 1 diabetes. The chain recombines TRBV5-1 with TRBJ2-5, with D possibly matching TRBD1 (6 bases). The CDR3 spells CASSSGDNTQETQYF. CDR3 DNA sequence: TGCGCCAGCAGCTCAGGGGACAACACACAAGAGACCCAGTACTTC.